The rows below give T cell receptor beta chains drawn from one sample of a study of cytomegalovirus exposure and HLA in healthy donors. Sequenced by immunoSEQ multiplex PCR; TCRdb stores in-frame clones only, minus some. The table shows 140,000 or so clones, with nearly 80% occurring only once. The sample comprised PBMCs. Every receptor here comes from a woman aged 25-40 years in good health and CMV-seronegative. Both conserved end residues are part of each CDR3. D genes are given only for firm matches. Clone size is stated in some rows and not others, as once, few, many or a class when expanded.

clone_size,j_call,d_call,v_call,cdr3_aa,cdr3_nt
NA,TRBJ2-5,NA,TRBV6-1,CATQEAFQETQYF,TGTGCCACCCAAGAGGCTTTCCAAGAGACCCAGTACTTC
NA,TRBJ2-7,NA,TRBV5-1,CASSPEGAGEQYF,TGCGCCAGCAGCCCGGAGGGGGCGGGTGAGCAGTACTTC
NA,TRBJ1-1,TRBD1,TRBV6-1,CASTLTGPNTEAFF,TGTGCCAGCACCCTGACAGGGCCGAACACTGAAGCTTTCTTT
NA,TRBJ1-1,TRBD1,TRBV6-1,CASRGQSPSNTEAFF,TGTGCCAGCAGGGGACAGAGCCCTTCGAACACTGAAGCTTTCTTT
few,TRBJ2-7,NA,TRBV5-1,CASSLQGSYEQYF,TGCGCCAGCAGCTTGCAGGGATCCTACGAGCAGTACTTC
NA,TRBJ2-6,NA,TRBV6-5,CASSYSFVQGNVLTF,TGTGCCAGCAGTTACTCGTTCGTGCAGGGTAACGTCCTGACTTTC
NA,TRBJ2-5,NA,TRBV7-6,CASSLTTGRTQYF,TGTGCCAGCAGCTTAACAACAGGGAGAACCCAGTACTTC
NA,TRBJ2-1,NA,TRBV6-1,CASSLTPSHEQFF,TGTGCCAGCAGTCTAACCCCTTCCCATGAGCAGTTCTTC
NA,TRBJ2-7,TRBD2,TRBV6-6,CASSYGTGLGSYEQYF,TGTGCCAGCAGTTACGGCACAGGACTAGGTTCCTACGAGCAGTACTTC
once,TRBJ1-5,TRBD1,TRBV6-6,CASSTGTAQPQHF,TGTGCCAGCAGTACCGGGACAGCACAGCCCCAGCATTTT
NA,TRBJ1-2,NA,TRBV20-1,CSPPQYGYTF,TGCAGTCCCCCCCAATATGGCTACACCTTC
NA,TRBJ2-7,TRBD1,TRBV7-2,CASSSDRASYEQYF,TGTGCCAGCAGCTCAGACAGGGCGTCCTACGAGCAGTACTTC
NA,TRBJ2-1,TRBD2,TRBV7-8,CASSSITSGGNEQFF,TGTGCCAGCAGCTCCATAACTAGCGGGGGGAATGAGCAGTTCTTC
NA,TRBJ2-3,NA,TRBV28,CASTPMAGDTQYF,TGTGCCAGCACGCCCATGGCGGGAGATACGCAGTATTTT
NA,TRBJ2-1,NA,TRBV5-6,CASSLVGRGHNEQFF,TGTGCCAGCAGCTTGGTGGGGCGGGGACACAATGAGCAGTTCTTC
NA,TRBJ2-5,NA,TRBV11-3,CASSLDEVQETQYF,TGTGCCAGCAGCTTAGATGAGGTCCAAGAGACCCAGTACTTC
NA,TRBJ2-5,TRBD1,TRBV18,CASSPGTGGGETQYF,TGTGCCAGCTCACCAGGGACAGGGGGAGGAGAGACCCAGTACTTC
NA,TRBJ1-2,NA,TRBV6-5,CASTTKGYGYTF,TGTGCCAGCACCACAAAGGGGTATGGCTACACCTTC
NA,TRBJ1-1,NA,TRBV11-2,CASSLVDTEAFF,TGTGCCAGCAGCTTAGTAGACACTGAAGCTTTCTTT
few,TRBJ2-7,TRBD2,TRBV6-1,CASSGLAGGTYEQYF,TGTGCCAGCTCGGGACTAGCGGGGGGTACCTACGAGCAGTACTTC
NA,TRBJ1-1,TRBD1,TRBV7-2,CASSLGTGRAFF,TGTGCCAGCAGCTTAGGGACAGGGCGGGCTTTCTTT
NA,TRBJ1-6,NA,TRBV7-9,CASSLWDTDSPLHF,TGTGCCAGCAGCTTATGGGACACTGATTCACCCCTCCACTTT
NA,TRBJ1-1,NA,TRBV6-5,CASSYLGGSLNTEAFF,TGTGCCAGCAGTTACTTAGGGGGTTCGTTGAACACTGAAGCTTTCTTT
NA,TRBJ1-5,NA,TRBV19,CASSIVIGLSNQPQHF,TGTGCCAGTAGTATAGTAATAGGACTCAGCAATCAGCCCCAGCATTTT
NA,TRBJ2-1,NA,TRBV18,CASSPPPGGLEQFF,TGTGCCAGCTCACCACCCCCGGGGGGCCTGGAGCAGTTCTTC
NA,TRBJ2-7,TRBD1,TRBV7-9,CASSTQPGQRRDF,TGTGCCAGCAGCACTCAACCGGGACAGAGAAGAGACTTC
NA,TRBJ1-3,NA,TRBV4-2,CASSQAIRGASSGNTIYF,TGTGCCAGCAGCCAAGCGATCAGGGGCGCCAGCTCTGGAAACACCATATATTTT
NA,TRBJ1-1,NA,TRBV4-2,CASSQGARMNTEAFF,TGTGCCAGCAGCCAAGGTGCCAGAATGAACACTGAAGCTTTCTTT
NA,TRBJ1-2,TRBD1,TRBV5-4,CASSQSIRTGVGYTF,TGTGCCAGCAGCCAGTCTATCCGGACAGGGGTTGGCTACACCTTC
NA,TRBJ1-2,NA,TRBV25-1,CASSELRGYGYTF,TGTGCCAGCAGTGAACTTCGGGGCTATGGCTACACCTTC
NA,TRBJ2-1,TRBD1,TRBV14,CASSQEQGTYNEQFF,TGTGCCAGCAGCCAGGAACAGGGGACATACAATGAGCAGTTCTTC
NA,TRBJ2-5,NA,TRBV18,CASSPQTQETQYF,TGTGCCAGCTCACCACAGACACAAGAGACCCAGTACTTC
NA,TRBJ2-7,NA,TRBV5-6,CASSSVAYEQYF,TGTGCCAGCAGCTCAGTAGCCTACGAGCAGTACTTC
once,TRBJ2-5,NA,TRBV21-1,CASSKARRLIAQYF,TGTGCCAGCAGCAAAGCGCGGCGCCTCATAGCCCAGTACTTC
NA,TRBJ2-7,NA,TRBV13,CASSYDRTHEQYF,TGTGCCAGCAGCTACGACAGGACCCACGAGCAGTACTTC
NA,TRBJ2-5,TRBD2,TRBV4-3,CASSQGAGGPLETQYF,TGCGCCAGCAGCCAAGGGGCGGGGGGGCCTCTTGAGACCCAGTACTTC
NA,TRBJ2-7,NA,TRBV6-1,CASSPLGGAGDEQYF,TGTGCCAGCAGTCCCTTAGGGGGGGCCGGGGACGAGCAGTACTTC
NA,TRBJ1-5,TRBD1,TRBV5-4,CASSDRGSNQPQHF,TGTGCCAGCAGCGACAGGGGTTCCAATCAGCCCCAGCATTTT
once,TRBJ1-3,TRBD1,TRBV9,CASSVGPQGAGNTIYF,TGTGCCAGCAGCGTAGGTCCCCAGGGGGCTGGAAACACCATATATTTT
few,TRBJ2-7,NA,TRBV11-2,CASSLARSGSSYEQYF,TGTGCCAGCAGCTTAGCTAGGTCGGGTAGCTCCTACGAGCAGTACTTC
NA,TRBJ1-3,NA,TRBV5-6,CASSAARVSGNTIYF,TGTGCCAGCAGCGCGGCGCGGGTCTCTGGAAACACCATATATTTT
NA,TRBJ2-1,TRBD1,TRBV11-2,CANSLFQGDAYNEQFF,TGTGCCAACAGCTTATTCCAGGGGGACGCCTACAATGAGCAGTTCTTC
NA,TRBJ1-6,NA,TRBV4-1,CASSQDRGGNSPLHF,TGCGCCAGCAGCCAAGACAGGGGAGGGAATTCACCCCTCCACTTT
NA,TRBJ1-2,TRBD1,TRBV29-1,CSVPRGQDFGYTF,TGCAGCGTCCCAAGGGGGCAGGACTTTGGCTACACCTTC
few,TRBJ1-6,NA,TRBV7-7,CASSLAPYSPLHF,TGTGCCAGCAGCTTAGCTCCTTATTCACCCCTCCACTTT
once,TRBJ1-1,NA,TRBV30,CAWSLTPNTEAFF,TGTGCCTGGAGTTTGACTCCGAACACTGAAGCTTTCTTT
NA,TRBJ2-1,TRBD2,TRBV27,CASRYTSGGAYEQFF,TGTGCCAGCAGATACACTAGCGGGGGGGCATATGAGCAGTTCTTC
NA,TRBJ1-2,NA,TRBV19,CASSASWGYTF,TGTGCCAGTAGTGCGAGCTGGGGCTACACCTTC
NA,TRBJ1-2,TRBD1,TRBV7-2,CASSGTGTGFNYGYTF,TGTGCCAGCAGCGGCACCGGGACAGGGTTTAACTATGGCTACACCTTC
few,TRBJ1-2,NA,TRBV4-1,CASSQDRGRGYTF,TGCGCCAGCAGCCAAGATCGGGGTAGAGGCTACACCTTC
NA,TRBJ1-2,TRBD1,TRBV6-4,CASSDSVGGRNGYTF,TGTGCCAGCAGTGACTCGGTAGGGGGCAGGAACGGCTACACCTTC
once,TRBJ1-6,NA,TRBV10-3,CAISEYEGSNSPLHF,TGTGCCATCAGTGAGTATGAGGGTAGTAATTCACCCCTCCACTTT
few,TRBJ1-1,NA,TRBV5-1,CASSPGTLNTEAFF,TGCGCCAGCAGCCCAGGGACACTAAACACTGAAGCTTTCTTT
NA,TRBJ1-1,NA,TRBV6-6,CASSSPRGGEAFF,TGTGCCAGCAGTTCCCCCCGGGGTGGTGAAGCTTTCTTT
NA,TRBJ1-2,TRBD1,TRBV4-1,CASSQEGGGEVLNYGYTF,TGCGCCAGCAGCCAAGAAGGAGGGGGCGAGGTCCTTAACTATGGCTACACCTTC
NA,TRBJ2-2,TRBD2,TRBV7-3,CASSLMPSGGAGELFF,TGTGCCAGCAGCTTAATGCCCAGCGGGGGCGCCGGGGAGCTGTTTTTT